This note documents a single T cell receptor beta chain sequence. The target of this receptor is not known. No much larger clone is present one base from it, and per-base qualities are unavailable. Each collaborating institution followed its own protocols to collect whole blood in K2EDTA tubes. For TCRbeta analysis, collaborators shipped samples as frozen whole blood, isolated PBMCs, or DNA extracted from either of those sample types. TCRbeta CDR3 regions were amplified from genomic DNA by means of the immunoSEQ Assay, a bias-controlled multiplex PCR. The authors' analysis ran thus. The number of nucleated cells in each sample was estimated from the amplification of reference gene primers within the assay. Sequence reads were collapsed and filtered to measure the absolute abundance of every unique TCRbeta CDR3 rearrangement. For each sample, productive Simpson clonality was calculated as the square root of Simpson's diversity index across productive rearrangements. TCRdb provides this immuneACCESS table in a form limited to in-frame rearrangements. Some clones are lacking; in checked studies, under half of them reflect an unresolved V gene, and why the rest are absent is not known. V and J calls plus clone size are reproduced from that table; the DNA served to infer D and trimming. Across this sample there are about 81,000 clones, with more than 75% seen only once. The ten largest make up 6.5% to 8% of the sample.

This sample is drawn from a study of blood T cell repertoires in COVID-19 (dated by TCRdb to 2019 to 2021). A note on the overall study: Samples covering the acute and convalescent phases of COVID-19 were provided by collaborators in the United States, Italy and Spain. The prospective study material was composed of cDNA or gDNA derived from T cells, B-cell-depleted T cells, or PBMCs. The dataset comprised deeply sampled blood TCRbeta repertoires from subjects exposed to, actively infected with, or recovered from COVID-19. The repertoires were released in a freely available public database intended as a resource for research on the immune response to SARS-CoV-2. Samples were obtained from the ongoing ImmuneRACE study (first 160 participants) and from 1,254 subjects provided by 6 global collaborators. A de-identified subject ID, COVID-19 status, age in years and sex were almost always included in the sample metadata. Where HLA class I and class II types were available, the types were taken from metadata supplied by the sample provider, not from assay-based typing.

What the research found in general, with its limitations: The amount of clinical and demographic metadata varied by source and participant and was provided uncurated.

The germline V gene supplies CDR1 SGHNT and CDR2 YENEEA. CDR3 length: 14 amino acids, cysteine to phenylalanine. Left in the record is the CDR3 DNA by itself, 42 bases read in frame from the first base. V and J are truncated by 3 bases and 4 bases respectively, leaving an intervening sequence of 11 bases. Recombination linked TRBV11-3 to TRBJ2-3; too little of a D gene remains to name it. Sequencing was done on a sample of peripheral blood. The TCR originated in a human donor in a cohort sampled during active COVID-19. The CDR3 corresponds to CASSFGGRSDTQYF. The bases are TGTGCCAGCAGCTTCGGTGGGCGTTCAGATACGCAGTATTTT.